What follows are 9 T cell receptor beta chains derived from one specimen sequenced in a study of blood T cells in healthy people across ages. The use of a sample-barcoded 5' primer and a J-beta primer mix characterized a second PCR of about 6 to 12 cycles. In TCRdb, the 5' RACE reads were re-called with MiXCR into one record per CDR3 protein. The profile shows about 780,000 distinct CDR3 sequences, about 26% of them singletons. The same sample was also used in a study of T cells of mothers and their children.

The sample comprised blood. Receptors were obtained from a boy aged 5 to 17 in good health.

This clonotype showed up just a few times. The chain employs TRBV29-1 and TRBJ1-5, with D unclear. The CDR3 covers 11 residues. Trimming removed 6 bases at V and 5 bases at J, with 8 bases between. Germline lookup yields CDR1 SQVTM and CDR2 ANQGSEA. The CDR3 nucleotides read TGCAGCGTCGGTGGGGATCAGCCCCAGCATTTT. As protein: CSVGGDQPQHF. The variable domain in full, completed from reference TRBV29-1 and TRBJ1-5, reads SAVISQKPSRDICQRGTSLTIQCQVDSQVTMMFWYRQQPGQSLTLIATANQGSEATYESGFVIDKFPISRPNLTFSTLTVSNMSPEDSSIYLCSVGGDQPQHFGDGTRLSIL.

J is TRBJ2-1 and V is TRBV7-9; 7 bases match TRBD1. V was clipped by 5 bases and J by 6 bases; unmatched bases: 10. Germline V gene data show CDR1 as SEHNR and CDR2 as FQNEAQ (reference sequence). This CDR3 has 15 amino acids. Here the CDR3 reads CASSKDRDRFNEQFF. CDR3 nucleotides: TGTGCCAGCAGCAAAGACAGGGATCGGTTCAATGAGCAGTTCTTC.

This clonotype showed up just a few times. A junction boundary mismatches the germline segment, possibly from a read error. This chain links TRBV18 with TRBJ1-4; TRBD1 is a possible D gene (5 bases). Germline CDR1 and CDR2: KGHSH and LQKENI. The CDR3 consists of 15 residues. The CDR3 protein is CASSPSRDGLERLFF. CDR3 coding DNA: TGTGCCAGCTCACCATCCCGGGACGGACTTGAAAGACTGTTTTTT.

Regarding this clonotype: A read error may account for a junction end that differs from germline. This chain joins TRBV12-3 or TRBV12-4 and TRBJ2-3; 9 bases fit TRBD2. This CDR3 contains 13 residues. Here the CDR3 reads CASRREGADAQYF. The CDR3 DNA reads as TGTGCCAGCAGGCGGGAGGGCGCAGATGCGCAGTATTTT.

This clonotype was seen a few times. This chain links TRBV5-1 with TRBJ2-5, with D perhaps being TRBD1 or TRBD2 (6 bases each). The CDR3 spans 15 residues. Germline CDR1 is SGHRS and CDR2 is YFSETQ. Trimming pared 4 bases from V and 5 bases from J, leaving 18 bases between. The CDR3 sequence is CASSPGGSETETQYF. CDR3 in DNA: TGCGCCAGCAGCCCCGGGGGCAGTGAGACGGAGACCCAGTACTTC. Full variable domain (remainder filled in from reference TRBV5-1 and TRBJ2-5): KAGVTQTPRYLIKTRGQQVTLSCSPISGHRSVSWYQQTPGQGLQFLFEYFSETQRNKGNFPGRFSGRQFSNSRSEMNVSTLELGDSALYLCASSPGGSETETQYFGPGTRLLVL.

Only a few counts were recorded for this clonotype. The CDR3 sequence is CASSQARTVLAKNIQYF. Here the CDR3 DNA reads TGTGCCAGCAGCCAAGCCAGGACAGTTCTAGCCAAAAACATTCAGTACTTC. This rearrangement joins TRBV3-1 to TRBJ2-4; the D gene is possibly TRBD1 (6 bases). CDR3 length: 17 amino acids. Per germline, CDR1 LGHDT and CDR2 YNNKEL (reference sequence). V lost 1 base and J 0 bases, leaving 13 bases between the germline ends.

The sample holds a few counts of this clonotype. The chain uses TRBV20-1 and TRBJ2-1, with D maybe TRBD2 (5 bases). The J call may be mistaken, given a closer DNA end match to TRBJ2-7. Germline values: CDR1 DFQATT, CDR2 SNEGSKA (reference sequence). CDR3 length: 15 amino acids. Written as DNA, the CDR3 is TGCAGTGCTAGCGAGGGAGCGGCGTTGGCCTACGAGCAGTACTTC. Encoded protein: CSASEGAALAYEQYF.

The J gene is TRBJ2-5, the V gene TRBV27; 13 bases map to TRBD2. Germline values: CDR1 MNHEY, CDR2 SMNVEV (reference sequence). This CDR3 contains 17 residues. V gave up 5 bases and J gave up 4 bases; unmatched junction bases: 10. In DNA, the CDR3 is TGTGCCAGCAGTCCCCGAAGACTAGCGGGGGGCGGAGAGACCCAGTACTTC. Amino acids: CASSPRRLAGGGETQYF.

The sample holds a few counts of this clonotype. CDR3 in amino acids: CASSLAPGYPYEQYF. The CDR3 bases are TGTGCCAGCAGCTTGGCACCTGGGTACCCCTACGAGCAGTACTTC. The chain recombines TRBV11-3 with TRBJ2-7, with D unclear. CDR1 is SGHNT and CDR2 is YENEEA in the germline V gene. The CDR3 loop spans 15 amino acids. V shed 3 bases and J shed 2 bases, with 14 bases lying between them.